The 25 T cell receptor beta chains presented below share a single source sample, sequenced in a study of PD-L1 blockade in urothelial cancer. Sequenced by immunoSEQ multiplex PCR; TCRdb stores in-frame clones only, minus some. Here the sample spans approximately 110,000 clones, around 93% being singletons. Sample time point: peripheral blood 6 weeks after treatment start. This specimen was PBMCs, taken around atezolizumab (anti-PD-L1) treatment. Receptor source: a man aged 55 to 70 with urothelial cancer.

CDR3 DNA sequence: TGCGCCAGCAGCTTGGTACCAGAAACCTACGAGCAGTACTTC. Residues: CASSLVPETYEQYF. J is TRBJ2-7 and V is TRBV5-1; D is unclear. The CDR3 runs to 14 residues. V was clipped by 0 bases and J by 2 bases, with 9 bases between them. Germline CDR1 is SGHRS and CDR2 is YFSETQ. The variable domain in full, completed from reference TRBV5-1 and TRBJ2-7, reads KAGVTQTPRYLIKTRGQQVTLSCSPISGHRSVSWYQQTPGQGLQFLFEYFSETQRNKGNFPGRFSGRQFSNSRSEMNVSTLELGDSALYLCASSLVPETYEQYFGPGTRLTVT.

The J gene is TRBJ2-2, the V gene TRBV5-6, with a weak D call TRBD1 (6 bases). V lost 4 bases and J 4 bases, leaving 11 bases between the germline ends. CDR1 is SGHDT, CDR2 YYEEEE, per germline. The CDR3 has 14 amino acids. CDR3 sequence (DNA): TGTGCCAGCAGCCCGACAGGACCCACCGGGGAGCTGTTTTTT. Encoded protein: CASSPTGPTGELFF.

V and J are TRBV7-9 and TRBJ1-2, with D hard to call. Germline V gene lookup returns CDR1 SEHNR and CDR2 FQNEAQ (reference sequence). The ends were cut back, 1 base at V and 4 bases at J, with 10 bases in the middle. There are 14 residues in the CDR3. Written as DNA, the CDR3 is TGTGCCAGCAGCTTAGATAGGAGGTCCTATGGCTACACCTTC. Translating gives CASSLDRRSYGYTF.

The V call is TRBV10-3, the J call TRBJ2-1; 10 bases agree with TRBD1. This CDR3 comprises 14 residues. With 2 bases clipped from V and 7 bases from J, the junction kept 2 bases outside the gene matches. Germline CDR1 reads ENHRY; CDR2 reads SYGVKD. The CDR3 DNA follows: TGTGCCATCAGTGAGATGGGACAGGGGAATGAGCAGTTCTTC. It translates to CAISEMGQGNEQFF.

The gene calls are TRBV7-2 and TRBJ2-5, with a tentative D call TRBD1 (5 bases). This CDR3 region has 15 residues. Germline values: CDR1 SGHTA, CDR2 FQGNSA. V lost 5 bases, J lost 0 bases, and 13 bases lay in between. The CDR3 here is CASSAGSGYQETQYF. DNA for the CDR3: TGTGCCAGCAGCGCAGGGTCCGGATACCAAGAGACCCAGTACTTC.

V and J are TRBV5-1 and TRBJ2-1; 8 nucleotides match TRBD2. Germline V CDR1 and CDR2: SGHRS, YFSETQ. Germline trimming cut 3 bases from V and 5 bases from J; bases unmatched to any gene: 7. The CDR3 spans 15 residues. The CDR3: CASSSGSGGDNEQFF. CDR3 nucleotides: TGCGCCAGCAGCTCGGGAAGCGGGGGTGACAATGAGCAGTTCTTC.

V gene TRBV5-1 combines with J gene TRBJ2-7; maybe TRBD2 (6 bases). CDR3 size: 14 residues. Germline V gene lookup returns CDR1 SGHRS and CDR2 YFSETQ. Trimming pared 1 base from V and 4 bases from J, leaving 12 bases between. The CDR3 sequence is CASSLLEGYYEQYF. The CDR3 bases are TGCGCCAGCAGCTTGTTGGAGGGGTATTACGAGCAGTACTTC.

The chain is built from TRBV27 and TRBJ2-3; 12 bases align to TRBD2. This CDR3 is built from 19 residues. Germline trimming cut 3 bases from V and 4 bases from J; bases unmatched to any gene: 14. CDR1 MNHEY and CDR2 SMNVEV come from the germline V gene (reference sequence). The CDR3 loop is CASSFLGLAGGGTADTQYF. CDR3 DNA sequence: TGTGCCAGCAGTTTCTTGGGGCTAGCGGGAGGGGGGACGGCAGATACGCAGTATTTT.

Only one count was recorded for this clone. The gene calls are TRBV28 and TRBJ2-5; D gene unclear. CDR1 MDHEN and CDR2 SYDVKM come from the germline V gene. The CDR3 consists of 13 residues. Trimming left V 8 bases short and J 5 bases short, with 15 bases between. The CDR3 coding sequence is TGTGCCAGCCTACGCCGCGACGGGGAGACCCAGTACTTC. Its translation is CASLRRDGETQYF.

The V call is TRBV5-1, the J call TRBJ2-3; 12 nucleotides agree with TRBD2. V was pared by 0 bases and J by 6 bases, with 2 bases of the junction left unmatched. CDR1 is SGHRS and CDR2 is YFSETQ in the germline V gene. The CDR3 loop spans 15 amino acids. This chain's CDR3 is CASSLASGGVDTQYF. The CDR3 region has the DNA TGCGCCAGCAGCTTGGCTAGCGGGGGGGTGGATACGCAGTATTTT.

The rearrangement links TRBV4-3 to TRBJ2-1; 12 bases match TRBD2. Germline assignment: CDR1 LGHNA and CDR2 YSLEER. CDR3 size: 13 residues. With V trimmed by 3 bases and J by 9 bases, 0 bases remained unmatched. The CDR3 bases are TGCGCCAGCAGCCAGGGACTAGCGGGTGAGCAGTTCTTC. Translating it yields CASSQGLAGEQFF.

V usage is TRBV19 and J usage is TRBJ2-7, with TRBD2 identical over 13 bases. This CDR3 has 16 amino acids. Looked up from germline, CDR1 is LNHDA and CDR2 is SQIVND (reference sequence). The junction had 4 bases not matched to a gene; V was cut back by 4 bases and J by 1 base. The CDR3: CASSTTLAGGSYEQYF. CDR3 coding DNA: TGTGCCAGTAGTACAACACTAGCGGGAGGGTCCTACGAGCAGTACTTC.

This chain uses TRBV7-2 with TRBJ1-1; unclear D gene. CDR3 length: 13 residues. The germline V gene has CDR1 SGHTA and CDR2 FQGNSA. Trimming shortened V by 3 bases and J by 0 bases, and 5 bases separated the two germline ends. The CDR3 region has the DNA TGTGCCAGCAGCTTTATAATGAACACTGAAGCTTTCTTT. Translation gives CASSFIMNTEAFF.

The chain is built from TRBV7-6 and TRBJ1-6; D is unclear. The V gene lost 2 bases and the J gene lost 0 bases, with 14 bases spanning the gap. This CDR3 has 18 residues. The germline gives CDR1 SGHVS, CDR2 FNYEAQ. CDR3 nucleotide sequence: TGTGCCAGCAGCTTAATTGGCCCCACCAGCTCCTATAATTCACCCCTCCACTTT. It specifies CASSLIGPTSSYNSPLHF. Full variable domain (rest looked up from reference TRBV7-6 and TRBJ1-6): GAGVSQSPRYKVTKRGQDVALRCDPISGHVSLYWYRQALGQGPEFLTYFNYEAQQDKSGLPNDRFSAERPEGSISTLTIQRTEQRDSAMYRCASSLIGPTSSYNSPLHFGNGTRLTVT.

This clone showed up just a few times. V gene TRBV18 combines with J gene TRBJ1-1, with TRBD1 identical over 7 bases. Losses at the gene ends were 5 bases for V and 6 bases for J; bases not matched to a gene: 9. Germline V gene data show CDR1 as KGHSH and CDR2 as LQKENI. The CDR3 has 14 amino acids. The CDR3 is CASSNPGGRPEAFF. CDR3 bases: TGTGCCAGCTCAAATCCAGGGGGGAGGCCTGAAGCTTTCTTT.

This chain connects TRBV2 to TRBJ2-7; the match to TRBD2 covers 11 bases. V was pared by 8 bases and J by 0 bases, with 6 bases of the junction left unmatched. Germline values: CDR1 SNHLY, CDR2 FYNNEI. This CDR3 contains 15 residues. The DNA of the CDR3 is TGTGCCAGCCTTTTCCTAGCGGGGGGCTCCTACGAGCAGTACTTC. This translates into CASLFLAGGSYEQYF.

The table lists this clone with a count of one. The chain links TRBV2 to TRBJ2-3; 8 bases are shared with TRBD2. The CDR3 has 14 amino acids. The germline gives CDR1 SNHLY, CDR2 FYNNEI. Germline trimming cut 4 bases from V and 4 bases from J; bases unmatched to any gene: 4. The DNA of the CDR3 is TGTGCCAGCAGTGTTAACGGGGGGGCAGATACGCAGTATTTT. Amino acid sequence: CASSVNGGADTQYF.

J is TRBJ2-7 and V is TRBV2, with 9 bases aligning to TRBD1. Trimming at V came to 7 bases and at J to 6 bases, leaving 7 bases not matched to a gene. CDR1 is SNHLY, CDR2 FYNNEI, per germline. The CDR3 spans 13 residues. The CDR3 DNA reads TGTGCCAGCAAGCCACAGGGGGCTGGCGAGCAGTACTTC. It specifies CASKPQGAGEQYF.

The rearrangement joins TRBV6-5 to TRBJ2-1; possibly TRBD1 for D (5 bases). V was cut by 9 bases and J by 9 bases, with 18 bases left in between. Germline V gives CDR1 MNHEY, CDR2 SVGAGI. This CDR3 has 13 residues. The CDR3 sequence: CASRPPTVSEQFF. The CDR3, as DNA: TGTGCCAGTAGACCCCCGACAGTTAGTGAGCAGTTCTTC.

In nucleotides, the CDR3 is TGTGCCAGCAGCTTACAGGGGGGGATTTCCTACGAGCAGTACTTC. Protein: CASSLQGGISYEQYF. The chain uses TRBV5-4 and TRBJ2-7; D is perhaps TRBD1 (8 bases). This CDR3 is built from 15 residues. V was shortened by 2 bases and J by 1 base, with 13 bases between the two germline ends. Germline CDR1 SGHNT, CDR2 YYREEE (reference sequence).

This chain uses TRBV6-5 with TRBJ1-2; possibly TRBD1 for D (5 bases). The V end lost 2 bases, the J end lost 8 bases, and 12 bases lay between the germline ends. This CDR3 comprises 13 residues. CDR1 and CDR2 (germline): MNHEY, SVGAGI. CDR3 bases: TGTGCCAGCAGTTACAAGGCAGGGTGCGGCTACACCTTC. This codes for CASSYKAGCGYTF.

CDR3 bases: TGTGCCAGCAGTTTTACCGGAAGACTGCTAGCCAAAAACATTCAGTACTTC. This translates into CASSFTGRLLAKNIQYF. V and J are TRBV28 and TRBJ2-4; no reliable D call. Germline assignment: CDR1 MDHEN and CDR2 SYDVKM. CDR3 length equals 17 residues. V shed 3 bases and J shed 0 bases, with 15 bases lying between them.

The chain employs TRBV4-3 and TRBJ2-7; D remains ambiguous. There are 16 residues in the CDR3. V lost 0 bases, J lost 3 bases, and 15 bases lay in between. Germline V gives CDR1 LGHNA, CDR2 YSLEER. CDR3 nucleotide sequence: TGCGCCAGCAGCCAAGATGTGCAATCCCAGATCTACGAGCAGTACTTC. It codes for CASSQDVQSQIYEQYF.

The gene calls are TRBV2 and TRBJ2-1, with a possible D match to TRBD2 (6 bases). Between the trimmed V and J ends, which lost 6 bases and 4 bases, there was a span of 13 bases. The CDR3 runs 14 residues. Germline V lookup: CDR1 SNHLY, CDR2 FYNNEI. The CDR3 DNA reads TGTGCCAGCAGCCCGGGACTGGAATACAATGAGCAGTTCTTC. It yields the protein CASSPGLEYNEQFF.

The chain recombines TRBV9 with TRBJ2-4; D unresolved. Trimming cost V 4 bases and J 4 bases, with 12 bases left between them. Germline CDR1 reads SGDLS; CDR2 reads YYNGEE. CDR3 length: 14 residues. The CDR3, as DNA: TGTGCCAGCAGCATAGACCCTAAAAAAAACATTCAGTACTTC. This codes for CASSIDPKKNIQYF.